These T cell receptor beta chains were read from a single sample in a study of identical twins. TCRdb itself ran the 5' RACE reads through MiXCR, one entry per CDR3 protein. Here the sample spans around 300,000 distinct CDR3 sequences, more than 6.5% being singletons. The sample was also reused in another study, on yellow fever vaccine responses in identical twins.

Sequenced sample: memory (CD45RO+) T cells sorted from blood. These TCRs come from a woman between 18 and 29 years old in good health. The CDR3 runs from the conserved cysteine through the conserved F or W. A D gene is named only where the DNA matches it firmly. Part of the rows lack a size; the others show once, few, many or a class for expanded clones.

clone size,J gene,V gene,D gene,CDR3 DNA,CDR3 protein
many,TRBJ1-5,TRBV6-1,TRBD1,TGTGCCAGCAGTCCTGAGACAGGGAATCAGCCCCAGCATTTT,CASSPETGNQPQHF
many,TRBJ2-5,TRBV10-3,NA,TGTGCCATCAGTGAGCGGCAGGGGAGAGAGACCCAGTACTTC,CAISERQGRETQYF
few,TRBJ2-5,TRBV18,NA,TGTGCCAGCTCACCAGCCGGGACCGGTATAGAGACCCAGTACTTC,CASSPAGTGIETQYF
few,TRBJ1-2,TRBV6-1,NA,TGTGCCAGCAGACTAACAGGGTGGGACTATGGCTACACCTTC,CASRLTGWDYGYTF
many,TRBJ2-3,TRBV5-1,TRBD2,TGCGCCAGCTCCTTGTCGGGACTAGCGAGCACAGATACGCAGTATTTT,CASSLSGLASTDTQYF
few,TRBJ2-1,TRBV5-1,NA,TGCGCCAGCAGCTCGAACGACAGGTCCTACAATGAGCAGTTCTTC,CASSSNDRSYNEQFF
many,TRBJ2-1,TRBV3-1,NA,TGTGCCAGCAGTGCGAGACATCCTTACAGAGGTGAGCAGTTCTTC,CASSARHPYRGEQFF
many,TRBJ2-1,TRBV5-1,TRBD2,TGCGCCAGCAGCCTATCCGGGACTAGCGGGAACAATGAGCAGTTCTTC,CASSLSGTSGNNEQFF
few,TRBJ2-3,TRBV24-1,TRBD2,TGTGCCACCAGTGATCCTAGCGGGACGCTGGATACGCAGTATTTT,CATSDPSGTLDTQYF
many,TRBJ1-2,TRBV7-9,NA,TGTGCCAGCAGCTTAAGGCAGCCCGGGGTCTATGGCTACACCTTC,CASSLRQPGVYGYTF
many,TRBJ2-7,TRBV5-1,TRBD2,TGCGCCAGCAGCTTAGGACTAGCGGTCTCCTACGAGCAGTACTTC,CASSLGLAVSYEQYF
NA,TRBJ1-1,TRBV7-9,NA,TGTGCCAGCAGCTTCCCCCGCCTAGACACTGAAGCTTTCTTT,CASSFPRLDTEAFF
many,TRBJ2-2,TRBV19,TRBD1,TGTGCCGTCCGGGACAGGGCAGTCGGGGAGCTGTTTTTT,CAVRDRAVGELFF
NA,TRBJ2-1,TRBV19,NA,TGTGCCAGTAGTTCCCCGACACGAGTACCCTACAATGAGCAGTTCTTC,CASSSPTRVPYNEQFF
many,TRBJ2-1,TRBV7-8,TRBD2,TGTGCCAGCAGCTCCAGACTAGCAGTCGAGCAGTTCTTC,CASSSRLAVEQFF
few,TRBJ2-3,TRBV3-1,NA,TGTGCCAGCAGCTCGTCCAGCGTGGGCACAGATACGCAGTATTTT,CASSSSSVGTDTQYF
NA,TRBJ1-2,TRBV12-3/TRBV12-4,NA,TGTGCCAGCAAAAAACCTCGATCTCTCTATGGCTACACCTTC,CASKKPRSLYGYTF
few,TRBJ1-6,TRBV6-1,NA,TGTGCCAGCAGCCTCAACAGGGTTAATTCACCCCTCCACTTT,CASSLNRVNSPLHF
NA,TRBJ2-1,TRBV27,TRBD1,TGTGCCAGCAGTTATCTTGGGACAGGGTCGAATGAGCAGTTCTTC,CASSYLGTGSNEQFF
many,TRBJ2-1,TRBV5-1,NA,TGCGCCAGCAGCTTGGCTGAACAGAGCTCCTACAATGAGCAGTTCTTC,CASSLAEQSSYNEQFF
NA,TRBJ2-7,TRBV28,NA,TGTGCCAGCAGTGAACCCTCCCGGGTGGGTTTAACCGGGAGGCAGTACTTC,CASSEPSRVGLTGRQYF
NA,TRBJ2-3,TRBV20-1,NA,TGCAGTGCTAGAGATTCGCTCGGAGCAGATACGCAGTATTTT,CSARDSLGADTQYF
NA,TRBJ2-1,TRBV7-6,TRBD1,TGTGCCAGCAGCGCCCAAGGGGGCCCGTACAATGAGCAGTTCTTC,CASSAQGGPYNEQFF
few,TRBJ2-7,TRBV27,NA,TGTGCCAGCAGTAAGCGGAGGAGCGGAGAAAGTATCAGCTCCTACGAGCAGTACTTC,CASSKRRSGESISSYEQYF
NA,TRBJ1-2,TRBV6-5,NA,TGTGCCAGCAGTTACCGAGGACGTGATTATGGCTACACCTTC,CASSYRGRDYGYTF
few,TRBJ2-3,TRBV10-3,NA,TGTGCCATCAGTGAGTCCAGTCGATCCCCCCTAGGCACAGATACGCAGTATTTT,CAISESSRSPLGTDTQYF
many,TRBJ1-1,TRBV5-1,NA,TGCGCCAGCACCTGGGAGGAGAACACTGAAGCTTTCTTT,CASTWEENTEAFF
many,TRBJ2-1,TRBV7-9,TRBD2,TGTGCCAGCAGCTTAGCTAGCGGGAGGAGCAATGAGCAGTTCTTC,CASSLASGRSNEQFF
few,TRBJ2-5,TRBV18,TRBD1,TGTGCCAGCTCACCACAGACAGGGAGCCAAGAGACCCAGTACTTC,CASSPQTGSQETQYF
few,TRBJ2-5,TRBV20-1,NA,TGCAGTGCTAGAGATCATGGCCCCATGGGGGAGACCCAGTACTTC,CSARDHGPMGETQYF
NA,TRBJ1-5,TRBV18,NA,TGTGCCAGCTCGTCTAAGGGGGGTAATCAGCCCCAGCATTTT,CASSSKGGNQPQHF
NA,TRBJ2-7,TRBV6-6,NA,TGTGCCAGCAGTCGGGCCGACTACGAGCAGTACTTC,CASSRADYEQYF
NA,TRBJ2-5,TRBV28,NA,TGTGCCAGCAGGACGCGGGGGCAGGAGACCCAGTACTTC,CASRTRGQETQYF
NA,TRBJ1-1,TRBV5-1,NA,TGCGCCAGCAGCTTCGGCCGGACTGAGAAGTTGAACACTGAAGCTTTCTTT,CASSFGRTEKLNTEAFF
many,TRBJ2-5,TRBV7-9,TRBD1,TGTGCCAGCAGCCCACCGGGACAGGGGTCCCAGTACTTC,CASSPPGQGSQYF
many,TRBJ2-2,TRBV11-2,TRBD2,TGTGCCAGCAGCTTAGGACCGGGACTAGCGGTCGTACGGGAGCTGTTTTTT,CASSLGPGLAVVRELFF
NA,TRBJ2-2,TRBV5-1,TRBD2,TGCGCCAGCAGCTTGATGGGACTAGCGAACACCGGGGAGCTGTTTTTT,CASSLMGLANTGELFF
many,TRBJ2-5,TRBV7-2,NA,TGTGCCAGCAGCTTGTCCTGGGCACCCCAAGAGACCCAGTACTTC,CASSLSWAPQETQYF
many,TRBJ1-2,TRBV12-3/TRBV12-4,TRBD1,TGTGCCAGCAGTTTTGGGACAGGGGGCACCGGCTACACCTTC,CASSFGTGGTGYTF
many,TRBJ2-1,TRBV6-1,NA,TGTGCCAGCAGGCGCGGGACAGTCTCCTACAATGAGCAGTTCTTC,CASRRGTVSYNEQFF
many,TRBJ2-1,TRBV29-1,NA,TGCAGCGTTGATCCGGGGCCCCACAATGAGCAGTTCTTC,CSVDPGPHNEQFF
many,TRBJ1-5,TRBV15,NA,TGTGCCACCAGCAGAGAACCGAATCAGCCCCAGCATTTT,CATSREPNQPQHF
NA,TRBJ2-3,TRBV20-1,NA,TGCTGTGCTAGTAAACCATTTTTGGGAACAGATACGCAGTATTTT,CCASKPFLGTDTQYF
many,TRBJ2-3,TRBV9,NA,TGTGCCAGCAGCGTAGTGGCCACAGGGTCCCCCGGTACGCAGTATTTT,CASSVVATGSPGTQYF
NA,TRBJ2-7,TRBV2,NA,TGTGACAGCAGTGAAGGGACACTGCACTCCTACGAGCAGTACTTC,CDSSEGTLHSYEQYF
many,TRBJ2-1,TRBV6-4,NA,TGTGCCAGCAGTGACCGGTCCGAGGCCAATGAGCAGTTCTTC,CASSDRSEANEQFF
NA,TRBJ1-5,TRBV23-1,NA,TGCGCCAGCAGTCAATCAAGATGGGGAATTTACAATCAGCCCCAGCATTTT,CASSQSRWGIYNQPQHF
many,TRBJ1-1,TRBV12-3/TRBV12-4,NA,TGTGCCAGCAGTTTTGGCCACGGGGCTACTGAAGCTTTCTTT,CASSFGHGATEAFF
many,TRBJ2-1,TRBV6-2/TRBV6-3,TRBD2,TGTGCCAGCAGTCGGACTAGCGGGACGGCCCCCAATGAGCAGTTCTTC,CASSRTSGTAPNEQFF
NA,TRBJ2-3,TRBV11-2,NA,TGTGCCAGCAGCCCGCATAGACTAGTTGCAGATACGCAGTATTTT,CASSPHRLVADTQYF
NA,TRBJ2-7,TRBV28,NA,TGTGCCAGCAGTTACGGCAGGGGCCACGAGCAGTACTTC,CASSYGRGHEQYF
few,TRBJ2-1,TRBV13,TRBD1,TGTGCCAGCACCTCAGACAGGGGCAAGACGCAGTTCTTC,CASTSDRGKTQFF
many,TRBJ1-1,TRBV7-9,NA,TGTGCCAGCAGCTTAAAGAACACTGAAGCTTTCTTT,CASSLKNTEAFF
few,TRBJ1-1,TRBV14,TRBD1,TGTGCCAGCAGCCAAGCAGTATTTAGGGGGCGAAACACTGAAGCTTTCTTT,CASSQAVFRGRNTEAFF
many,TRBJ2-7,TRBV5-1,NA,TGCGCCAGCAGCTTTCTTGGCGGGTCTCCCTACGAGCAGTACTTC,CASSFLGGSPYEQYF